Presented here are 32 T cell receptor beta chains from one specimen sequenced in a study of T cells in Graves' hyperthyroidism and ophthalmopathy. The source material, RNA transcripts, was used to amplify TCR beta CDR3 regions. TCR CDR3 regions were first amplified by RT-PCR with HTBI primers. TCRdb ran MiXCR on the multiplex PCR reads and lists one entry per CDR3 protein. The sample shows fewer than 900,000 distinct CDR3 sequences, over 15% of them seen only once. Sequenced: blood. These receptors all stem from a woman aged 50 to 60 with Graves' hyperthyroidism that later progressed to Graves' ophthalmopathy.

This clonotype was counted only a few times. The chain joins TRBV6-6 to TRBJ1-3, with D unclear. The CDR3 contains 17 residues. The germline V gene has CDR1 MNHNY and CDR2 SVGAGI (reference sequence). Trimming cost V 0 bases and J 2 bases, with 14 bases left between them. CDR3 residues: CASSYSVSLLPGNTIYF. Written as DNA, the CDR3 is TGTGCCAGCAGTTACTCGGTGTCTTTGCTCCCTGGAAACACCATATATTTT.

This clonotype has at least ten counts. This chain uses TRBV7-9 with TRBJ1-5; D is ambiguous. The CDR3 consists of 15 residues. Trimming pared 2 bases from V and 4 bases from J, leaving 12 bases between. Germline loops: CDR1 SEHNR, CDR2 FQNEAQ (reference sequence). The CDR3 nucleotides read TGTGCCAGCAGCTTATCCCAACAGAGTAATCAGCCCCAGCATTTT. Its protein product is CASSLSQQSNQPQHF.

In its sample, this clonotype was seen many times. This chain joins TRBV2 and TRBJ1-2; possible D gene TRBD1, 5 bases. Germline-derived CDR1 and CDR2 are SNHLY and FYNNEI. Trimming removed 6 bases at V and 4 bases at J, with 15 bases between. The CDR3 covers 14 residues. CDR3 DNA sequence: TGTGCCAGCAGAATCGGGGGTTCCCTCTATGGCTACACCTTC. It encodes CASRIGGSLYGYTF.

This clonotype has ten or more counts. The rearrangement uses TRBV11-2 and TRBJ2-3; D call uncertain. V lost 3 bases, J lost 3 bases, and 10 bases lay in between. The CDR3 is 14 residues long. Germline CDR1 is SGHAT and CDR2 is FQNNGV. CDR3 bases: TGTGCCAGCAGCTTCCCCTCGGCGACAGATACGCAGTATTTT. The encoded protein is CASSFPSATDTQYF. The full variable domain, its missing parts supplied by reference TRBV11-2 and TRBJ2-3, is EAGVAQSPRYKIIEKRQSVAFWCNPISGHATLYWYQQILGQGPKLLIQFQNNGVVDDSQLPKDRFSAERLKGVDSTLKIQPAKLEDSAVYLCASSFPSATDTQYFGPGTRLTVL.

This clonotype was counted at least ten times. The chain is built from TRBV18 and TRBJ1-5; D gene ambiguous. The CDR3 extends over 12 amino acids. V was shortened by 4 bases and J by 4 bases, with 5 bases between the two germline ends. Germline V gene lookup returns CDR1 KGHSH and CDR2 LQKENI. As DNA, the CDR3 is TGTGCCAGCTCACAGACAAATCAGCCCCAGCATTTT. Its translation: CASSQTNQPQHF.

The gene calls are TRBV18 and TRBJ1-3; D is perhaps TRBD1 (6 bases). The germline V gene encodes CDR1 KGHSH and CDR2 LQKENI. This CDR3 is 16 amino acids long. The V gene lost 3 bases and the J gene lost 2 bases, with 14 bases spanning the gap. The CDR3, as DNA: TGTGCCAGCTCACCCCGGGGGCAGGTGACTGGAAACACCATATATTTT. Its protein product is CASSPRGQVTGNTIYF.

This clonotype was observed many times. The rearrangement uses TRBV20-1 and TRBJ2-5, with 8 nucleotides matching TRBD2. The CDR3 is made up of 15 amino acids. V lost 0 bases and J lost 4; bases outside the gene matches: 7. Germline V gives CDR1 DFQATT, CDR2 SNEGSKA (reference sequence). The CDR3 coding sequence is TGCAGTGCTAGAGATAGGGGACTAGTGTCAGAGACCCAGTACTTC. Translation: CSARDRGLVSETQYF.

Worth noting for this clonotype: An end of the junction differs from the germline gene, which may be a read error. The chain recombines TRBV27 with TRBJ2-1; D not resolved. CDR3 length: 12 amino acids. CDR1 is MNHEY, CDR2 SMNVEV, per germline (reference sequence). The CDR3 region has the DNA TGTGCCAGCAGTTTTCTGGGGAATGAGCAGCTCTTC. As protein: CASSFLGNEQLF.

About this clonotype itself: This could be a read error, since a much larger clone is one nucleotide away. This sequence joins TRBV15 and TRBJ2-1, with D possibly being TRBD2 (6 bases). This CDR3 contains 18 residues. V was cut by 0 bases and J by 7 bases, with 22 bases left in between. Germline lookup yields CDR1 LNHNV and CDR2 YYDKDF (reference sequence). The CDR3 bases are TGTGCCACCAGCAGAGATTCTCCTATGTCCGGGGGTGAAAATGAGCAGTTCTTC. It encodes CATSRDSPMSGGENEQFF.

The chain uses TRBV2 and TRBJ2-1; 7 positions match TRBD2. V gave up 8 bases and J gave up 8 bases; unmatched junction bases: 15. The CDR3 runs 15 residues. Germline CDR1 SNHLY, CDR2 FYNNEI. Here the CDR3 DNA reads TGTGCCAGCCGGGCGGGTCGGGGGGACGTCGATGAGCAGTTCTTC. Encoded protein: CASRAGRGDVDEQFF.

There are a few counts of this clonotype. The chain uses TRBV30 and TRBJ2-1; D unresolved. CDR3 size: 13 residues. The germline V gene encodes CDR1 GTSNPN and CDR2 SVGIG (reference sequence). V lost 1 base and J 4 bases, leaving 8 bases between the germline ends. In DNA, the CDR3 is TGTGCCTGGAGTGCTCTCGGGTACAATGAGCAGTTCTTC. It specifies CAWSALGYNEQFF.

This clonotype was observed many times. The CDR3 region has the DNA TGCAGTGCTAGCGAGACCAGAGGGCTAGAGACCCAGTACTTC. Translation gives CSASETRGLETQYF. The V gene is TRBV20-1, the J gene TRBJ2-5; D possibly corresponds to TRBD2 (5 bases). Germline CDR1 and CDR2: DFQATT and SNEGSKA (reference sequence). This CDR3 has 14 residues. Deletions cut 3 bases from V and 4 bases from J, with 15 bases between.

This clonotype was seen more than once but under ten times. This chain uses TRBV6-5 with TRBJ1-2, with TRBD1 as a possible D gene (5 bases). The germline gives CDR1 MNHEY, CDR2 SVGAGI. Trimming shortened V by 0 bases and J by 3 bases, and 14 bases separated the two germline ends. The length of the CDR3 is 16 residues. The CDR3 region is CASSYSTGTADYGYTF. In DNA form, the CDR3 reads TGTGCCAGCAGTTACTCAACCGGGACGGCGGACTATGGCTACACCTTC.

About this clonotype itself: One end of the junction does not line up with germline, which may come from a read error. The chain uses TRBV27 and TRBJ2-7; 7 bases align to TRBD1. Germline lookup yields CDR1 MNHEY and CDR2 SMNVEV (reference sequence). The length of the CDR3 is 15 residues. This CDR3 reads CASSLSVGGGYERYF. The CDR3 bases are TGTGCCAGCAGTTTATCGGTAGGGGGCGGTTACGAGCGGTACTTC.

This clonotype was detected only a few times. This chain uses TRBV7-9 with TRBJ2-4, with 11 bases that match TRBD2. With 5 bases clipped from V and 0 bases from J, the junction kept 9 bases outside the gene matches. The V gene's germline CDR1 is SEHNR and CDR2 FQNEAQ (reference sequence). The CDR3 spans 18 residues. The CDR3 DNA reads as TGTGCCAGCAGCCCCGGGACTAGCGGCCGCCTAGCCAAAAACATTCAGTACTTC. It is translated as CASSPGTSGRLAKNIQYF.

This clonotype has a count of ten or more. In nucleotides, the CDR3 is TGTGCCTGGGAGGGACACCCGAACACTGAAGCTTTCTTT. This encodes CAWEGHPNTEAFF. V and J are TRBV30 and TRBJ1-1, with D perhaps TRBD1 (6 bases). Germline-derived CDR1 and CDR2 are GTSNPN and SVGIG (reference sequence). The CDR3 loop spans 13 amino acids. Trimming cost V 5 bases and J 1 base, with 11 bases left between them.

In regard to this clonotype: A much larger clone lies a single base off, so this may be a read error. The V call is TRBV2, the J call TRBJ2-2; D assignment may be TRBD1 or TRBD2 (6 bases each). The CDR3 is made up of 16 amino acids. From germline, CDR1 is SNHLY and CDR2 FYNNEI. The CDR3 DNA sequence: TGTGCCAGCAGTGTGGCCAGGACAGCGAACACCGGGGGGCTGTTTTTT. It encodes CASSVARTANTGGLFF.

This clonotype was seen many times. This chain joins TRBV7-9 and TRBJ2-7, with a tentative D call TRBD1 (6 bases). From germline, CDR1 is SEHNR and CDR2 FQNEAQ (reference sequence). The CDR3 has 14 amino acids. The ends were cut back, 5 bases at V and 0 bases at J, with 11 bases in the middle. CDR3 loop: CASSHRDTSYEQYF. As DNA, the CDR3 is TGTGCCAGCAGCCACAGGGACACCTCCTACGAGCAGTACTTC.

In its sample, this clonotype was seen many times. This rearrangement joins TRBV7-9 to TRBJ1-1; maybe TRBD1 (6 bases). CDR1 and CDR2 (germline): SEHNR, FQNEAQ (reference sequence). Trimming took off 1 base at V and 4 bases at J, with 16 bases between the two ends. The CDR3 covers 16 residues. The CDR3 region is CASSLVGGAGGTEAFF. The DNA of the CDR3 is TGTGCCAGCAGCTTAGTGGGGGGGGCTGGTGGCACTGAAGCTTTCTTT.

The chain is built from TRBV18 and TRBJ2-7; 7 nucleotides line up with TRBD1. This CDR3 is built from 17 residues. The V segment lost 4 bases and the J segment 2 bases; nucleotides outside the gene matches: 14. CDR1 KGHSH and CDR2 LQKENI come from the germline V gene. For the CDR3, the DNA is TGTGCCAGCTCACTCGACAGGGAGACTTTTTCGACCTACGAGCAGTACTTC. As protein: CASSLDRETFSTYEQYF. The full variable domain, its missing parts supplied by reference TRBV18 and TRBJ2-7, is NAGVMQNPRHLVRRRGQEARLRCSPMKGHSHVYWYRQLPEEGLKFMVYLQKENIIDESGMPKERFSAEFPKEGPSILRIQQVVRGDSAAYFCASSLDRETFSTYEQYFGPGTRLTVT.

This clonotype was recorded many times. The DNA for the CDR3 is TGCGCCAGCAGCTTGACAGGGTCCAATGCAGATACGCAGTATTTT. This gives the protein CASSLTGSNADTQYF. The gene calls are TRBV5-1 and TRBJ2-3, with D possibly TRBD1 on 6 matching bases. Deletions cut 1 base from V and 4 bases from J, with 13 bases between. Germline CDR1 reads SGHRS; CDR2 reads YFSETQ. This CDR3 is 15 amino acids long.

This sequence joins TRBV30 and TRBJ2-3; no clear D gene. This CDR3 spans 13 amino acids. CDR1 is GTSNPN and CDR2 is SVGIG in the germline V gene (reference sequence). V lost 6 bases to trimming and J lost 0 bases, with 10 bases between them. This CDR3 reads CACRKKSTDTQYF. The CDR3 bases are TGTGCCTGTCGGAAGAAAAGCACAGATACGCAGTATTTT.

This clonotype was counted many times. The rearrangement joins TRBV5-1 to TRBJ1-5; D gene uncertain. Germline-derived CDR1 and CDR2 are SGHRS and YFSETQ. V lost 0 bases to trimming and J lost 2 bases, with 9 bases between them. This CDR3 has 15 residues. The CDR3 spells CASSLDGFGNQPQHF. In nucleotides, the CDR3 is TGCGCCAGCAGCTTGGATGGGTTTGGCAATCAGCCCCAGCATTTT.

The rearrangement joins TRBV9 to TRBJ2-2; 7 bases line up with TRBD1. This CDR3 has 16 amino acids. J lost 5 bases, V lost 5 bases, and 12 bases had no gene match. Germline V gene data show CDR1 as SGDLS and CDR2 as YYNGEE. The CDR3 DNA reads TGTGCCAGCAGTGAAGGACAGGAGGCATGGACCGGGGAGCTGTTTTTT. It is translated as CASSEGQEAWTGELFF. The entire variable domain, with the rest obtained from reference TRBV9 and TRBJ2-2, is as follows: DSGVTQTPKHLITATGQRVTLRCSPRSGDLSVYWYQQSLDQGLQFLIQYYNGEERAKGNILERFSAQQFPDLHSELNLSSLELGDSALYFCASSEGQEAWTGELFFGEGSRLTVL.

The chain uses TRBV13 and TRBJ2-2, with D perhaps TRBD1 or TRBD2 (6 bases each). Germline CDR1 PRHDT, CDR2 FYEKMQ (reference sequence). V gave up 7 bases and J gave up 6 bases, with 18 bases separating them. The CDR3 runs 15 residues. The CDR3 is CASIMDTGAAGELFF. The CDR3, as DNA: TGTGCCAGCATAATGGATACGGGGGCAGCCGGGGAGCTGTTTTTT.

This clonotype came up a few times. CDR3 amino acids: CATSRGQGHYGYTF. CDR3 in DNA: TGTGCCACCAGTAGGGGACAGGGCCACTATGGCTACACCTTC. This chain uses TRBV15 with TRBJ1-2; 9 bases are shared with TRBD1. The germline gives CDR1 LNHNV, CDR2 YYDKDF (reference sequence). The CDR3 loop spans 14 amino acids. Trimming removed 6 bases from V and 3 bases from J; junction bases left unmatched: 5.

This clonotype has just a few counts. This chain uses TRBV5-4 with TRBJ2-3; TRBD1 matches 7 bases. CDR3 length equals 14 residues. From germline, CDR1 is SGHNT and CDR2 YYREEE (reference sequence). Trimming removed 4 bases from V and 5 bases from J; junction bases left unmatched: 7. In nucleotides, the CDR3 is TGTGCCAGCAGCCGGACAGGACTTGAAGATACGCAGTATTTT. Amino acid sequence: CASSRTGLEDTQYF. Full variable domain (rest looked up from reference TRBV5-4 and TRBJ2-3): ETGVTQSPTHLIKTRGQQVTLRCSSQSGHNTVSWYQQALGQGPQFIFQYYREEENGRGNFPPRFSGLQFPNYSSELNVNALELDDSALYLCASSRTGLEDTQYFGPGTRLTVL.

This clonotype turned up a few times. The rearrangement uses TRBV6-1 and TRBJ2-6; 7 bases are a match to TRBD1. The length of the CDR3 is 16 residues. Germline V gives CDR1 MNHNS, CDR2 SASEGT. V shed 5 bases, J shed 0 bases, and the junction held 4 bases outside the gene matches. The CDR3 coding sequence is TGTGCCAGCAGTCGGGACAGTCTCTCTGGGGCCAACGTCCTGACTTTC. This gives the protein CASSRDSLSGANVLTF.

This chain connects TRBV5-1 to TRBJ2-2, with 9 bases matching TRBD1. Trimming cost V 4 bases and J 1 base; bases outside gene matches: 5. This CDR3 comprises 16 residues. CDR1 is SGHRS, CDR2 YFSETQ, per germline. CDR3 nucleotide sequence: TGCGCCAGCAGCACGGACAGGGGAGGGAACACCGGGGAGCTGTTTTTT. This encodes CASSTDRGGNTGELFF.

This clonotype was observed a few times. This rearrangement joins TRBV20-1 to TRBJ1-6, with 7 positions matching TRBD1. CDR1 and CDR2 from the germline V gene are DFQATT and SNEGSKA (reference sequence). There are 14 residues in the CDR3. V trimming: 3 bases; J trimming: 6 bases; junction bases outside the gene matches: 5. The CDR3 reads CSASKGAPNSPLHF. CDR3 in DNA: TGCAGTGCTAGCAAGGGGGCGCCTAATTCACCCCTCCACTTT.

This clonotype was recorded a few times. The chain's CDR3 is CASRASGSLSETQYF. CDR3 in DNA: TGTGCCAGCAGGGCTAGCGGGAGCCTCTCAGAGACCCAGTACTTC. The chain joins TRBV6-1 to TRBJ2-5, with 10 bases identical to TRBD2. The CDR3 is 15 residues long. V was pared by 6 bases and J by 4 bases, with 8 bases of the junction left unmatched. Germline V gives CDR1 MNHNS, CDR2 SASEGT.

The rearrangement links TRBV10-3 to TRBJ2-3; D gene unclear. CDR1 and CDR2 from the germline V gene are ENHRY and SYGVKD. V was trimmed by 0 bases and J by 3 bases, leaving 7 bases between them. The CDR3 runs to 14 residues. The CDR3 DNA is TGTGCCATCAGTGAGTCATCAGATACAGATACGCAGTATTTT. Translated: CAISESSDTDTQYF.